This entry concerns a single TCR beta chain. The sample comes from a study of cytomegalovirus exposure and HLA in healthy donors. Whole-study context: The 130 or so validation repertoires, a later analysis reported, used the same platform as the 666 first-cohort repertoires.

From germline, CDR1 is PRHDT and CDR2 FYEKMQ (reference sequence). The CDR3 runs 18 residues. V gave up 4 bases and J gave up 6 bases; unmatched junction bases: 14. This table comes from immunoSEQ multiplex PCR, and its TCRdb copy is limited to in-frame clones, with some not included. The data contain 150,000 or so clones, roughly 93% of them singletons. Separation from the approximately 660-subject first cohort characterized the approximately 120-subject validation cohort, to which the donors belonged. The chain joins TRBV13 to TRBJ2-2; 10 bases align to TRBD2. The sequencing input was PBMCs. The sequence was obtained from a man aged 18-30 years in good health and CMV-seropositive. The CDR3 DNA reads TGTGCCAGCAGCTCGAATCTAGCGGGAGTCACCCACCCCGGGGAGCTGTTTTTT. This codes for CASSSNLAGVTHPGELFF.